The 32 T cell receptor beta chains below all came from one sample that was sequenced in a study of T cells after yellow fever vaccination. From the 5' RACE reads, TCRdb called clonotypes with MiXCR, one entry per CDR3 protein. This table holds 300,000 to 400,000 distinct CDR3 sequences, under 15% found once. The sequencing used CD4+ T cells sorted from PBMCs, collected 15 days after the yellow fever booster vaccination. All receptors come from a man aged 18 to 30 who received the YFV17D yellow fever vaccine.

In this sample, this clonotype turned up a few times. The chain recombines TRBV29-1 with TRBJ1-2, with D possibly being TRBD1 (5 bases). There are 13 residues in the CDR3. From germline, CDR1 is SQVTM and CDR2 ANQGSEA. Deletions cut 7 bases from V and 7 bases from J, with 19 bases between. The CDR3 region is CSGKGSGDVGYTF. For the CDR3, the DNA is TGCAGCGGGAAGGGATCGGGGGATGTTGGCTACACCTTC.

The genes are TRBV27 and TRBJ1-5; 9 bases agree with TRBD1. This CDR3 has 13 amino acids. V lost 4 bases and J lost 11; bases outside the gene matches: 6. CDR1 is MNHEY, CDR2 SMNVEV, per germline (reference sequence). The CDR3 spells CASSSFDRGAQHF. The DNA for the CDR3 is TGTGCCAGCAGTTCCTTTGACAGGGGGGCCCAGCATTTT.

The rearrangement joins TRBV25-1 to TRBJ2-5; 11 bases are shared with TRBD2. Losses at the gene ends were 5 bases for V and 2 bases for J; bases not matched to a gene: 4. Germline V gene sequence: CDR1 MGHDK, CDR2 SYGVNS. CDR3 length equals 15 residues. The CDR3 loop is CASSTSGGRQETQYF. The DNA of the CDR3 is TGTGCCAGCAGTACTAGCGGGGGTCGGCAAGAGACCCAGTACTTC.

This chain joins TRBV6-5 and TRBJ1-2, with a weak D call TRBD1 (5 bases). Trimming removed 10 bases at V and 4 bases at J, with 16 bases between. Germline V lookup: CDR1 MNHEY, CDR2 SVGAGI. The CDR3 has 13 residues. CDR3 in DNA: TGTGCCACCCTGAGCCCAGGGACCTATGGCTACACCTTC. Amino acids: CATLSPGTYGYTF.

This clonotype was seen repeatedly, ten times or more. This chain uses TRBV28 with TRBJ1-2; 9 nucleotides match TRBD1. Germline V CDR1 and CDR2: MDHEN, SYDVKM. The trim removed 5 bases at V and 6 bases at J, leaving 10 bases unmatched. This CDR3 has 15 residues. The CDR3 bases are TGTGCCAGCAGTCCTCGGGACAGGGCGGACCATGGCTACACCTTC. Encoded protein: CASSPRDRADHGYTF.

This clonotype was counted only a few times. V gene TRBV9 combines with J gene TRBJ2-5, with a possible D match to TRBD1 (5 bases). V was cut by 3 bases and J by 2 bases, with 26 bases left in between. The CDR3 sequence is 19 residues long. Germline-derived CDR1 and CDR2 are SGDLS and YYNGEE. This CDR3 is CASSAYSGFGKIPQETQYF. Here the CDR3 DNA reads TGTGCCAGCAGCGCGTACTCAGGGTTTGGGAAGATCCCTCAAGAGACCCAGTACTTC.

The rearrangement joins TRBV19 to TRBJ2-1; 8 bases line up with TRBD1. Trimming cost V 6 bases and J 2 bases; bases outside gene matches: 9. The CDR3 consists of 16 residues. CDR1 LNHDA and CDR2 SQIVND come from the germline V gene (reference sequence). As DNA, the CDR3 is TGTGCCAGTAGCAGGGGGCCATACCAAACCTACAATGAGCAGTTCTTC. This translates into CASSRGPYQTYNEQFF. The full variable domain, its missing parts supplied by reference TRBV19 and TRBJ2-1, is DGGITQSPKYLFRKEGQNVTLSCEQNLNHDAMYWYRQDPGQGLRLIYYSQIVNDFQKGDIAEGYSVSREKKESFPLTVTSAQKNPTAFYLCASSRGPYQTYNEQFFGPGTRLTVL.

As regards this clonotype: Compared with germline, one end of the junction differs, possibly owing to a read error. The V and J genes are TRBV11-2 and TRBJ1-2; no firm D call. Per germline, CDR1 SGHAT and CDR2 FQNNGV. The CDR3 is made up of 14 amino acids. CDR3 bases: TGTGCCAGCAGCGTAGGAGACGCTAACTATGGCCACACCTTC. Translated, it gives CASSVGDANYGHTF.

V gene TRBV20-1 combines with J gene TRBJ2-1; 9 nucleotides agree with TRBD2. The germline V gene encodes CDR1 DFQATT and CDR2 SNEGSKA (reference sequence). The CDR3 consists of 15 residues. Unmatched junction bases numbered 9, after V lost 0 bases and J lost 9 bases. CDR3 amino acids: CSARDRGTSWSEQFF. The CDR3, as DNA: TGCAGTGCTAGAGATCGGGGGACTAGCTGGAGTGAGCAGTTCTTC.

V is TRBV21-1 and J is TRBJ2-3; TRBD1 is taken as the D call from the table, unchecked against the DNA. TRBV21-1 is classified as a pseudogene. The length of the CDR3 is 16 residues. The CDR3 nucleotides are TGTGCCAGCGCGCCTAAGGAAGGAAGCAGCACAGATACGCAGTATTTT. It specifies CASAPKEGSSTDTQYF.

This rearrangement joins TRBV6-6 to TRBJ1-3; D remains ambiguous. V dropped 2 bases and J dropped 4 bases, with 9 bases sitting between them. CDR1 is MNHNY and CDR2 is SVGAGI in the germline V gene (reference sequence). There are 14 residues in the CDR3. For the CDR3, the DNA is TGTGCCAGCAGTTACGGGGAGTCCGGAAACACCATATATTTT. As protein: CASSYGESGNTIYF.

The genes are TRBV4-3 and TRBJ2-7; no firm D call. Trimming shortened V by 4 bases and J by 3 bases, and 10 bases separated the two germline ends. CDR1 is LGHNA, CDR2 YSLEER, per germline. The CDR3 extends over 13 amino acids. DNA for the CDR3: TGCGCCAGCAGCCTCGATTTGGGCTACGAGCAGTACTTC. Residues: CASSLDLGYEQYF.

The chain is built from TRBV7-2 and TRBJ2-2; D possibly uses TRBD1 or TRBD2 (6 bases each). The germline gives CDR1 SGHTA, CDR2 FQGNSA. V was shortened by 5 bases and J by 6 bases, with 13 bases between the two germline ends. The CDR3 consists of 14 residues. The CDR3 nucleotides read TGTGCCAGCAGCCGGGGGTCAGGGGCCGGGGAGCTGTTTTTT. This encodes CASSRGSGAGELFF.

A few counts support this clonotype. The chain has TRBV9 and TRBJ2-3, with 10 bases lining up with TRBD2. This CDR3 region has 15 residues. V dropped 4 bases and J dropped 6; count of bases not matched to a gene: 8. Germline CDR1 and CDR2: SGDLS and YYNGEE. The CDR3 coding sequence is TGTGCCAGCAGCCCGCGGGTAGCGGGGGGCGATACGCAGTATTTT. Residues: CASSPRVAGGDTQYF.

The chain employs TRBV28 and TRBJ1-1; unclear D gene. CDR3 length: 14 residues. Germline V gene sequence: CDR1 MDHEN, CDR2 SYDVKM. V was trimmed by 4 bases and J by 6 bases, leaving 15 bases between them. CDR3 amino acids: CASSSQLGFAEAFF. The CDR3 DNA is TGTGCCAGCAGTTCTCAACTCGGGTTCGCTGAAGCTTTCTTT. Using reference TRBV28 and TRBJ1-1 for the parts outside the CDR3, the full variable domain is DVKVTQSSRYLVKRTGEKVFLECVQDMDHENMFWYRQDPGLGLRLIYFSYDVKMKEKGDIPEGYSVSREKKERFSLILESASTNQTSMYLCASSSQLGFAEAFFGQGTRLTVV.

This chain uses TRBV6-6 with TRBJ1-2; D is unclear. The CDR3 sequence is 15 residues long. Germline V gene sequence: CDR1 MNHNY, CDR2 SVGAGI (reference sequence). With 7 bases removed from V and 2 bases from J, the gap between germline ends came to 17 bases. Here the CDR3 DNA reads TGTGCCAGCAAGGCTTCCGAAACGCTAAACTATGGCTACACCTTC. Residues: CASKASETLNYGYTF.

This clonotype showed up just a few times. The chain employs TRBV6-6 and TRBJ1-1, with D possibly matching TRBD1 (5 bases). The CDR3 loop spans 14 amino acids. V was shortened by 4 bases and J by 4 bases, with 13 bases between the two germline ends. Germline values: CDR1 MNHNY, CDR2 SVGAGI (reference sequence). In DNA form, the CDR3 reads TGTGCCAGCAGTTCTGCCGACAGAAGCACTGAAGCTTTCTTT. This encodes CASSSADRSTEAFF.

The rearrangement links TRBV20-1 to TRBJ1-1; TRBD1 might be the D (6 bases). The germline V gene has CDR1 DFQATT and CDR2 SNEGSKA (reference sequence). CDR3 length: 15 residues. V lost 0 bases, J lost 1 base, and 12 bases lay in between. The DNA for the CDR3 is TGCAGTGCTAGAGATCCCCAGGACAGGAACACTGAAGCTTTCTTT. Residues: CSARDPQDRNTEAFF.

The chain couples TRBV6-5 to TRBJ1-3; D is perhaps TRBD1 (5 bases). Germline CDR1 and CDR2: MNHEY and SVGAGI. The germline V and J ends were trimmed by 2 bases and 0 bases, with 14 bases remaining between them. The CDR3 runs to 17 residues. For the CDR3, the DNA is TGTGCCAGCAGTTACGCCACGCAGGGTATCTCTGGAAACACCATATATTTT. Translation: CASSYATQGISGNTIYF.

The sample holds one count of this clonotype. The V call is TRBV28, the J call TRBJ2-7; D may match TRBD1 or TRBD2 (6 bases each). The CDR3 is 12 amino acids. Per germline, CDR1 MDHEN and CDR2 SYDVKM. Trimming pared 3 bases from V and 7 bases from J, leaving 10 bases between. As DNA, the CDR3 is TGTGCCAGCAGTTTTAGGGGGGCAGAGCAGTACGTC. It is translated as CASSFRGAEQYV.

The rearrangement uses TRBV4-1 and TRBJ2-5, with TRBD1 matching 7 bases. This CDR3 is built from 16 residues. V lost 0 bases to trimming and J lost 7 bases; unmatched junction nucleotides: 11. Germline V gives CDR1 MGHRA, CDR2 YSYEKL. In nucleotides, the CDR3 is TGCGCCAGCAGCCAAGATTCCCAGGGGGTTTTGGGGACCCAGTACTTC. Encoded protein: CASSQDSQGVLGTQYF.

This clonotype has more than one count but fewer than ten. The chain recombines TRBV4-3 with TRBJ2-7; D is perhaps TRBD1 (6 bases). V lost 1 base to trimming and J lost 4 bases, with 8 bases between them. The CDR3 runs to 13 residues. Looked up from germline, CDR1 is LGHNA and CDR2 is YSLEER. The CDR3 DNA sequence: TGCGCCAGCAGCCAAGTCAGGGGTTACGAGCAGTACTTC. Translating gives CASSQVRGYEQYF.

The chain joins TRBV20-1 to TRBJ2-3; perhaps TRBD2 as D (6 bases). V lost 3 bases and J 1 base, leaving 11 bases between the germline ends. This CDR3 has 14 residues. In germline, CDR1 is DFQATT, CDR2 SNEGSKA (reference sequence). CDR3 sequence reads: CSASLASGTDTQYF. The CDR3 DNA reads TGCAGTGCTAGTCTGGCTAGCGGCACAGATACGCAGTATTTT.

The chain joins TRBV30 to TRBJ1-6, with 9 nucleotides matching TRBD1. V dropped 4 bases and J dropped 6; count of bases not matched to a gene: 1. This CDR3 is built from 13 residues. Germline CDR1 GTSNPN, CDR2 SVGIG (reference sequence). The CDR3 nucleotides read TGTGCCTGGACGGGACAGGGTAATTCACCCCTCCACTTT. It yields the protein CAWTGQGNSPLHF.

This clonotype was seen a few times. The CDR3 coding sequence is TGTGCCATCAGTGAAGGGGCTAGAGATACGCAGTATTTT. Translating gives CAISEGARDTQYF. V and J are TRBV10-3 and TRBJ2-3; D is possibly TRBD1 (5 bases). The germline V and J ends were trimmed by 3 bases and 5 bases, with 9 bases remaining between them. This CDR3 region has 13 residues. Looked up from germline, CDR1 is ENHRY and CDR2 is SYGVKD.

This chain joins TRBV5-1 and TRBJ2-7, with a weak D call TRBD1 (5 bases). CDR1 is SGHRS, CDR2 YFSETQ, per germline. Between the trimmed V and J ends, which lost 0 bases and 5 bases, there was a span of 6 bases. There are 12 residues in the CDR3. CDR3 residues: CASSLGGHEQYF. The CDR3 bases are TGCGCCAGCAGCTTGGGGGGCCACGAGCAGTACTTC.

The gene calls are TRBV20-1 and TRBJ2-3, with TRBD1 matching 9 bases. The CDR3 is 15 residues long. J lost 6 bases, V lost 5 bases, and 12 bases had no gene match. The germline gives CDR1 DFQATT, CDR2 SNEGSKA (reference sequence). CDR3 sequence reads: CSAVRGQGSSDTQYF. The CDR3 DNA reads TGCAGTGCTGTGCGGGGACAGGGAAGTTCGGATACGCAGTATTTT.

This chain links TRBV3-1 with TRBJ2-7; D remains ambiguous. The CDR3 is 13 amino acids. CDR1 is LGHDT and CDR2 is YNNKEL in the germline V gene (reference sequence). V lost 5 bases and J lost 6, with 14 bases in between. The CDR3 coding sequence is TGTGCCAGCAGCGGGCGCGATTTCGGCGAGCAGTACTTC. Its translation: CASSGRDFGEQYF.

The chain carries TRBV20-1 and TRBJ2-5; 9 nucleotides line up with TRBD2. Trimming at V came to 4 bases and at J to 2 bases, leaving 5 bases not matched to a gene. Germline lookup yields CDR1 DFQATT and CDR2 SNEGSKA (reference sequence). The CDR3 loop spans 14 amino acids. CDR3 DNA sequence: TGCAGTGCTATCCTAGCGGGGAATCAAGAGACCCAGTACTTC. This codes for CSAILAGNQETQYF.

The chain carries TRBV5-5 and TRBJ2-7; 9 nucleotides align to TRBD1. The CDR3 contains 15 residues. Germline values: CDR1 SGHKS, CDR2 YYEKEE (reference sequence). The junction had 10 bases not matched to a gene; V was cut back by 6 bases and J by 3 bases. CDR3 residues: CASTQGDRERYEQYF. The CDR3 coding sequence is TGTGCCAGCACCCAGGGGGACAGGGAACGCTACGAGCAGTACTTC. Full variable domain (remainder filled in from reference TRBV5-5 and TRBJ2-7): DAGVTQSPTHLIKTRGQQVTLRCSPISGHKSVSWYQQVLGQGPQFIFQYYEKEERGRGNFPDRFSARQFPNYSSELNVNALLLGDSALYLCASTQGDRERYEQYFGPGTRLTVT.

The V and J genes are TRBV7-2 and TRBJ2-2; TRBD1 matches 8 bases. Looked up from germline, CDR1 is SGHTA and CDR2 is FQGNSA. V was clipped by 3 bases and J by 4 bases; unmatched bases: 1. The CDR3 has 14 residues. The chain's CDR3 is CASSFRGRTGELFF. CDR3 in DNA: TGTGCCAGCAGCTTCAGGGGGCGCACCGGGGAGCTGTTTTTT.

This clonotype came up a few times. This chain connects TRBV5-1 to TRBJ2-3; 10 positions match TRBD1. The CDR3 loop spans 12 amino acids. In germline, CDR1 is SGHRS, CDR2 YFSETQ. The ends lost 4 bases at V and 9 bases at J; junction bases unmatched: 2. The CDR3 nucleotides are TGCGCCAGCAGCCCGGGACAGGGGACGCAGTATTTT. This translates into CASSPGQGTQYF.